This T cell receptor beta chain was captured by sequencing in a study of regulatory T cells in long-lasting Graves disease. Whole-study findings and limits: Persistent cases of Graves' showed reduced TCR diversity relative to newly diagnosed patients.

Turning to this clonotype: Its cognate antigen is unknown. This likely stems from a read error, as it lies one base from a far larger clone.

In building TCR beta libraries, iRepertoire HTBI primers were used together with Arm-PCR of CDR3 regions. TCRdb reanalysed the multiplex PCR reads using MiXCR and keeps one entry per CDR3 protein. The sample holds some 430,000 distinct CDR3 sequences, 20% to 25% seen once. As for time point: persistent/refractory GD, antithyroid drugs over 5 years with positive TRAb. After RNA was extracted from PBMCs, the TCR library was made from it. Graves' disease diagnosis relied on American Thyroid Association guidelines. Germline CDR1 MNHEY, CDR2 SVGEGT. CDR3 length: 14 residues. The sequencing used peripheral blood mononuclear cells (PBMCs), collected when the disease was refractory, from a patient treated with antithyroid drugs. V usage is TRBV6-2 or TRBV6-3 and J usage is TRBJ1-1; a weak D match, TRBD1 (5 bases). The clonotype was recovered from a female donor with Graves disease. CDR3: CASGYGGSGTEAFF. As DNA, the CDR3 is TGTGCCAGCGGTTACGGGGGGAGTGGCACTGAAGCTTTCTTT.